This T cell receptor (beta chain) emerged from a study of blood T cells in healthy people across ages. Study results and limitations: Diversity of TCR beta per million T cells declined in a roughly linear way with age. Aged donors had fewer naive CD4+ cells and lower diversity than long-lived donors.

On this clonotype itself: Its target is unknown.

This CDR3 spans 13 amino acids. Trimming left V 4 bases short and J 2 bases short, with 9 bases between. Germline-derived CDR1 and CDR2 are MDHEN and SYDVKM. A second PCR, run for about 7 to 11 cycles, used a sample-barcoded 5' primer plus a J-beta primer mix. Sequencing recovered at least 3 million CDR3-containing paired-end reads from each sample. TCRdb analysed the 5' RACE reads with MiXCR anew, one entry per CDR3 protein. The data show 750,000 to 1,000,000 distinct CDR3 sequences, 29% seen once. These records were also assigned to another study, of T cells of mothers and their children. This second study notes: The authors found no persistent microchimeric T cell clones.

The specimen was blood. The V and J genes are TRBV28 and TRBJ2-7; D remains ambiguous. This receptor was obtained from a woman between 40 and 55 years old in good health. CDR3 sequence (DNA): TGTGCCAGCAGTTCTGGGATGGCCTACGAGCAGTACTTC. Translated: CASSSGMAYEQYF.